Below are 32 T cell receptor beta chains sequenced from a single sample in a study of T cell responses to AZD1222 COVID-19 vaccine. Using immunoSEQ multiplex PCR, the repertoire was profiled, and TCRdb retains in-frame clones only, with some absent. The sample has approximately 140,000 clones, more than 85% seen once. Sequenced material: peripheral blood, taken on day 0 of AZD1222 vaccination. These receptor sequences come from an adult in good health.

The chain couples TRBV30 to TRBJ2-7; D is perhaps TRBD1 (6 bases). V lost 4 bases and J lost 1, with 14 bases in between. The CDR3 is 14 residues long. Germline CDR1 reads GTSNPN; CDR2 reads SVGIG (reference sequence). The CDR3 reads CAWMGPGHSYEQYF. Written as DNA, the CDR3 is TGTGCCTGGATGGGACCGGGACATTCCTACGAGCAGTACTTC.

The V and J genes are TRBV7-9 and TRBJ2-7; 9 nucleotides match TRBD2. The length of the CDR3 is 12 residues. Germline-derived CDR1 and CDR2 are SEHNR and FQNEAQ (reference sequence). Germline trimming cut 8 bases from V and 5 bases from J; bases unmatched to any gene: 4. This chain's CDR3 is CASRGRDDEQYF. Written as DNA, the CDR3 is TGTGCCAGCCGCGGGAGGGACGACGAGCAGTACTTC. Full variable domain (remainder filled in from reference TRBV7-9 and TRBJ2-7): DTGVSQNPRHKITKRGQNVTFRCDPISEHNRLYWYRQTLGQGPEFLTYFQNEAQLEKSRLLSDRFSAERPKGSFSTLEIQRTEQGDSAMYLCASRGRDDEQYFGPGTRLTVT.

This sequence joins TRBV7-9 and TRBJ2-7, with D hard to call. The CDR3 sequence is 12 residues long. The germline V gene encodes CDR1 SEHNR and CDR2 FQNEAQ (reference sequence). Trimming left V 5 bases short and J 6 bases short, with 11 bases between. The DNA of the CDR3 is TGTGCCAGCAGCCCGACCGGATTCGAGCAGTACTTC. Its translation is CASSPTGFEQYF.

The chain recombines TRBV6-5 with TRBJ1-4; D gene unclear. The germline V gene encodes CDR1 MNHEY and CDR2 SVGAGI. Trimming removed 8 bases at V and 0 bases at J, with 7 bases between. This CDR3 has 13 residues. DNA for the CDR3: TGTGCCAGCGGGAGAACAACTAATGAAAAACTGTTTTTT. Its translation: CASGRTTNEKLFF.

The gene calls are TRBV6-5 and TRBJ2-7, with D perhaps given as TRBD1 or TRBD2 (5 bases each). Germline CDR1 is MNHEY and CDR2 is SVGAGI. CDR3 length: 13 residues. Trimming took 11 bases from V and 7 from J, leaving 21 bases between them. The CDR3 sequence: CAARGDPLREQYF. In DNA form, the CDR3 reads TGTGCCGCGAGGGGCGATCCTCTACGAGAGCAGTACTTC.

The chain has TRBV19 and TRBJ2-2; D unclear. This CDR3 comprises 13 residues. Germline values: CDR1 LNHDA, CDR2 SQIVND (reference sequence). V dropped 5 bases and J dropped 5 bases, with 9 bases sitting between them. For the CDR3, the DNA is TGTGCCAGTAGTCTTGTGGGGACCGGGGAGCTGTTTTTT. Translating gives CASSLVGTGELFF.

The chain carries TRBV7-8 and TRBJ2-1; D not certain. Germline V gives CDR1 SGHVS, CDR2 FQNEAQ. Between the trimmed V and J ends, which lost 3 bases and 2 bases, there was a span of 8 bases. This CDR3 is built from 14 residues. DNA of the CDR3: TGTGCCAGCAGCTTTCGATTGGCCTACAATGAGCAGTTCTTC. Its translation: CASSFRLAYNEQFF.

This rearrangement joins TRBV2 to TRBJ2-2, with 11 bases lining up with TRBD1. V shed 7 bases, J shed 4 bases, and the junction held 2 bases outside the gene matches. Germline V lookup: CDR1 SNHLY, CDR2 FYNNEI. This CDR3 is built from 14 residues. DNA of the CDR3: TGTGCCAGCACGGGACAGGGGGTCACCGGGGAGCTGTTTTTT. It codes for CASTGQGVTGELFF.

This chain joins TRBV5-6 and TRBJ2-1, with 13 positions matching TRBD2. CDR3 size: 15 residues. The J segment lost 12 bases and the V segment lost 4 bases, leaving 10 bases of the junction unmatched. CDR1 and CDR2 from the germline V gene are SGHDT and YYEEEE. CDR3 in amino acids: CASSHTLAGGRGQFF. The CDR3 DNA is TGTGCCAGCAGCCATACACTAGCGGGAGGGAGGGGGCAGTTCTTC.

The J gene is TRBJ2-1, the V gene TRBV5-1; 9 positions match TRBD2. With V trimmed by 0 bases and J by 3 bases, 1 base remained unmatched. Germline V gene sequence: CDR1 SGHRS, CDR2 YFSETQ. This CDR3 has 15 amino acids. The CDR3 DNA follows: TGCGCCAGCAGCTTGGTAGCGGGGGACTACAATGAGCAGTTCTTC. Translating it yields CASSLVAGDYNEQFF.

This rearrangement joins TRBV9 to TRBJ1-1; the D gene is possibly TRBD1 (6 bases). The CDR3 totals 15 residues. Germline V CDR1 and CDR2: SGDLS, YYNGEE. V dropped 0 bases and J dropped 0 bases, with 9 bases sitting between them. The CDR3 nucleotides read TGTGCCAGCAGCGTAGCGGGACACCTGAACACTGAAGCTTTCTTT. Translation: CASSVAGHLNTEAFF.

The gene calls are TRBV29-1 and TRBJ2-7; TRBD1 matches 7 bases. Germline-derived CDR1 and CDR2 are SQVTM and ANQGSEA. CDR3 length: 17 amino acids. With V trimmed by 1 base and J by 1 base, 13 bases remained unmatched. The CDR3 loop is CSVEAGPTGQKSYEQYF. The CDR3 DNA reads TGCAGCGTTGAAGCCGGCCCAACGGGACAGAAATCCTACGAGCAGTACTTC.

The V gene is TRBV21-1, the J gene TRBJ1-3. TRBV21-1 is flagged as a pseudogene. This CDR3 region has 11 residues. CDR3 sequence reads: CASSQGRTIYF. In nucleotides, the CDR3 is TGTGCCAGCAGCCAAGGAAGGACCATATATTTT.

This sequence joins TRBV4-1 and TRBJ2-7; 15 positions match TRBD2. The CDR3 runs to 19 residues. Germline lookup yields CDR1 MGHRA and CDR2 YSYEKL. V gave up 1 base and J gave up 3 bases; unmatched junction bases: 10. The CDR3 DNA reads TGCGCCAGCAGCCAAGTCCCCGGACTAGCGGGAGGGCCGGGCTACGAGCAGTACTTC. Translation gives CASSQVPGLAGGPGYEQYF.

This clone was recorded a few times. The chain couples TRBV7-2 to TRBJ2-2; weak D call: TRBD2 (5 bases). Germline lookup yields CDR1 SGHTA and CDR2 FQGNSA. V lost 0 bases to trimming and J lost 6 bases, with 17 bases between them. The length of the CDR3 is 17 residues. The CDR3 DNA is TGTGCCAGCAGCTTAGCGGGATTCAAAGGGAGCGCCGGGGAGCTGTTTTTT. This sequence encodes CASSLAGFKGSAGELFF.

The V call is TRBV6-5, the J call TRBJ1-2; 7 bases agree with TRBD1. Looked up from germline, CDR1 is MNHEY and CDR2 is SVGAGI. The CDR3 contains 14 residues. V shed 2 bases, J shed 7 bases, and the junction held 7 bases outside the gene matches. CDR3 protein: CASSYKGARGGYTF. DNA for the CDR3: TGTGCCAGCAGTTACAAGGGGGCGCGGGGTGGCTACACCTTC.

This clone has only one observation. The CDR3 DNA reads TGTGCCAGCAGCGTAGTTGGGGGTGATACTAGCACAGATACGCAGTATTTT. Translating it yields CASSVVGGDTSTDTQYF. The V call is TRBV9, the J call TRBJ2-3; D is possibly TRBD1 or TRBD2 (5 bases each). V was pared by 0 bases and J by 0 bases, with 14 bases between. Germline loops: CDR1 SGDLS, CDR2 YYNGEE. The length of the CDR3 is 17 residues.

This clone showed up just once. The chain combines TRBV5-5 with TRBJ1-1; D not resolved. There are 15 residues in the CDR3. Between the trimmed V and J ends, which lost 4 bases and 1 base, there was a span of 14 bases. The germline CDR1 and CDR2 sequences are SGHKS and YYEKEE (reference sequence). The CDR3 loop is CASSPTGVPNTEAFF. In DNA, the CDR3 is TGTGCCAGCAGCCCCACCGGTGTCCCGAACACTGAAGCTTTCTTT.

The genes are TRBV11-3 and TRBJ2-1, with 10 bases fitting TRBD1. Germline loops: CDR1 SGHNT, CDR2 YENEEA. The CDR3 extends over 17 amino acids. Germline trimming cut 1 base from V and 1 base from J; bases unmatched to any gene: 4. The CDR3 region is CASSLGQGAVSYNEQFF. In nucleotides, the CDR3 is TGTGCCAGCAGCTTAGGACAGGGGGCAGTGTCCTACAATGAGCAGTTCTTC.

The chain recombines TRBV7-9 with TRBJ2-6, with D possibly being TRBD1 (6 bases). CDR3 size: 13 residues. V lost 8 bases and J 9 bases, leaving 14 bases between the germline ends. The germline gives CDR1 SEHNR, CDR2 FQNEAQ (reference sequence). This chain's CDR3 is CASALRGHNVLTF. CDR3 DNA: TGTGCCAGCGCTCTTAGGGGACACAACGTCCTGACTTTC.

The genes are TRBV5-4 and TRBJ1-2; TRBD1 matches 7 bases. Trimming cost V 4 bases and J 2 bases; bases outside gene matches: 11. CDR3 length: 16 residues. Germline loops: CDR1 SGHNT, CDR2 YYREEE (reference sequence). As DNA, the CDR3 is TGTGCCAGCAGCCCGACCCGAGGACAGGCAAACTATGGCTACACCTTC. Encoded protein: CASSPTRGQANYGYTF.

This chain joins TRBV15 and TRBJ2-7; TRBD1 agrees at 10 bases. Germline V CDR1 and CDR2: LNHNV, YYDKDF (reference sequence). V lost 6 bases, J lost 5 bases, and 7 bases stayed unmatched. This CDR3 is 14 amino acids long. The CDR3 DNA follows: TGTGCCACCAGTGGGGGACAGGGGACCCACGAGCAGTACTTC. This sequence encodes CATSGGQGTHEQYF.

The V call is TRBV5-1, the J call TRBJ2-2; no reliable D call. CDR1 is SGHRS and CDR2 is YFSETQ in the germline V gene. The CDR3 is made up of 14 amino acids. V was cut by 0 bases and J by 0 bases, with 3 bases left in between. The DNA for the CDR3 is TGCGCCAGCAGCTTGGAGCCGAACACCGGGGAGCTGTTTTTT. Protein: CASSLEPNTGELFF.

V usage is TRBV18 and J usage is TRBJ2-2; D not certain. The germline CDR1 and CDR2 sequences are KGHSH and LQKENI. Trimming left V 4 bases short and J 3 bases short, with 18 bases between. The length of the CDR3 is 17 residues. The CDR3 protein is CASSQGFLEAHTGELFF. For the CDR3, the DNA is TGTGCCAGCTCACAAGGCTTCCTAGAAGCGCACACCGGGGAGCTGTTTTTT.

The chain couples TRBV2 to TRBJ2-2; either TRBD1 or TRBD2 may fit D (5 bases each). Germline lookup yields CDR1 SNHLY and CDR2 FYNNEI. V gave up 4 bases and J gave up 0 bases, with 9 bases separating them. This CDR3 contains 15 residues. The CDR3 sequence: CASSGGKANTGELFF. DNA of the CDR3: TGTGCCAGCAGTGGGGGGAAAGCGAACACCGGGGAGCTGTTTTTT.

The chain has TRBV10-3 and TRBJ1-4, with D uncertain. The germline gives CDR1 ENHRY, CDR2 SYGVKD. The CDR3 contains 16 residues. V lost 2 bases, J lost 10 bases, and 20 bases lay in between. The CDR3 protein is CAISEAPGSTYGKLFF. CDR3 DNA: TGTGCCATCAGTGAGGCCCCGGGCAGCACTTATGGAAAACTGTTTTTT.

The chain joins TRBV5-4 to TRBJ1-2; 7 nucleotides match TRBD1. V lost 5 bases and J lost 4; bases outside the gene matches: 8. CDR3 length equals 14 residues. Germline CDR1 is SGHNT and CDR2 is YYREEE (reference sequence). Here the CDR3 DNA reads TGTGCCAGCAGTTCCGGGACAGACAGCTATGGCTACACCTTC. Translated: CASSSGTDSYGYTF.

The gene calls are TRBV7-2 and TRBJ1-1; TRBD1 aligns across 10 bases. The CDR3 covers 16 residues. Germline trimming cut 5 bases from V and 0 bases from J; bases unmatched to any gene: 6. Per the germline V gene, CDR1 is SGHTA and CDR2 is FQGNSA. Here the CDR3 DNA reads TGTGCCAGCAGCGTCCGGACAGGGGGTTTGAACACTGAAGCTTTCTTT. Translation gives CASSVRTGGLNTEAFF.

This chain connects TRBV19 to TRBJ1-5; TRBD1 is a possible D gene (6 bases). The CDR3 is made up of 18 amino acids. The V gene lost 3 bases and the J gene lost 3 bases, with 21 bases spanning the gap. The germline V gene encodes CDR1 LNHDA and CDR2 SQIVND (reference sequence). CDR3 loop: CASSIRLSREGVNQPQHF. The CDR3, as DNA: TGTGCCAGTAGTATTAGGTTGTCAAGAGAGGGGGTCAATCAGCCCCAGCATTTT. The whole variable domain, remainder taken from reference TRBV19 and TRBJ1-5, is DGGITQSPKYLFRKEGQNVTLSCEQNLNHDAMYWYRQDPGQGLRLIYYSQIVNDFQKGDIAEGYSVSREKKESFPLTVTSAQKNPTAFYLCASSIRLSREGVNQPQHFGDGTRLSIL.

The rearrangement links TRBV2 to TRBJ2-1; D is possibly TRBD1 or TRBD2 (5 bases each). From germline, CDR1 is SNHLY and CDR2 FYNNEI. The V end lost 4 bases, the J end lost 7 bases, and 8 bases lay between the germline ends. The CDR3 loop spans 12 amino acids. CDR3 coding DNA: TGTGCCAGCAGTGTAGAGGGGAATGAGCAGTTCTTC. Amino acid sequence: CASSVEGNEQFF.

J is TRBJ1-1 and V is TRBV5-4, with D possibly TRBD1 on 5 matching bases. Germline loops: CDR1 SGHNT, CDR2 YYREEE (reference sequence). The CDR3 length is 16 residues. Trimming pared 0 bases from V and 0 bases from J, leaving 12 bases between. CDR3 nucleotide sequence: TGTGCCAGCAGCTTGGGTGGTGGGGGGATGAACACTGAAGCTTTCTTT. It codes for CASSLGGGGMNTEAFF.

The V call is TRBV5-8, the J call TRBJ2-3; TRBD2 is a possible D gene (6 bases). The germline gives CDR1 SGHTS, CDR2 YDEGEE. The CDR3 runs 15 residues. Trimming took 3 bases from V and 5 from J, leaving 16 bases between them. The CDR3 nucleotides are TGTGCCAGCAGCTCCTATGCCGGGGGATTAGATACGCAGTATTTT. This encodes CASSSYAGGLDTQYF.